What follows are 29 T cell receptor beta chains derived from one specimen sequenced in a study of shared clonotypes between healthy human individuals. Clones were sequenced by immunoSEQ multiplex PCR, and TCRdb holds only the in-frame ones, with some missing. The sample records over a million clones, roughly 96% being singletons. Sequencing was done on a sample of naive CD4+ T cells sorted from blood. Documented subset: CD45RA+ positively selected. The receptors were gathered from a man aged 30 to 39 in good health.

This chain links TRBV27 with TRBJ2-5, with TRBD2 matching 7 bases. V gave up 4 bases and J gave up 1 base; unmatched junction bases: 6. The germline gives CDR1 MNHEY, CDR2 SMNVEV (reference sequence). The CDR3 runs to 15 residues. Written as DNA, the CDR3 is TGTGCCAGCAGTTGGGGGGGGAATAGCCAAGAGACCCAGTACTTC. This sequence encodes CASSWGGNSQETQYF.

The gene calls are TRBV10-3 and TRBJ2-7, with D maybe TRBD1 (6 bases). CDR3 length: 13 residues. Germline V gene sequence: CDR1 ENHRY, CDR2 SYGVKD. Trimming pared 4 bases from V and 3 bases from J, leaving 10 bases between. The CDR3 DNA sequence: TGTGCCATCAGTGTTACAGGGAACTACGAGCAGTACTTC. Its protein product is CAISVTGNYEQYF.

The genes are TRBV18 and TRBJ2-3, with D perhaps TRBD2 (6 bases). Germline values: CDR1 KGHSH, CDR2 LQKENI. Trimming shortened V by 2 bases and J by 2 bases, and 8 bases separated the two germline ends. CDR3 size: 14 residues. CDR3 in DNA: TGTGCCAGCTCACCAGGGACTGACACAGATACGCAGTATTTT. This sequence encodes CASSPGTDTDTQYF.

This clone was observed once. V usage is TRBV28 and J usage is TRBJ2-7, with no clear D. V dropped 7 bases and J dropped 2 bases, with 12 bases sitting between them. The CDR3 runs to 13 residues. Per germline, CDR1 MDHEN and CDR2 SYDVKM. CDR3 sequence: CASTPVHTYEQYF. CDR3 DNA sequence: TGTGCCAGCACCCCAGTGCACACCTACGAGCAGTACTTC.

The J gene is TRBJ1-4, the V gene TRBV5-1; possible D gene TRBD1, 6 bases. Between the trimmed V and J ends, which lost 3 bases and 0 bases, there was a span of 12 bases. Germline assignment: CDR1 SGHRS and CDR2 YFSETQ. The CDR3 runs to 16 residues. The CDR3 nucleotides are TGCGCCAGCAGCTATTTCGACAGGCCAACTAATGAAAAACTGTTTTTT. Amino acid sequence: CASSYFDRPTNEKLFF.

This chain links TRBV18 with TRBJ2-7, with 8 bases that match TRBD2. Germline CDR1 is KGHSH and CDR2 is LQKENI. The length of the CDR3 is 13 residues. The ends lost 6 bases at V and 3 bases at J; junction bases unmatched: 4. The CDR3 DNA reads TGTGCCAGCTCCCCGGGACTAGACTACGAGCAGTACTTC. Protein sequence: CASSPGLDYEQYF. Full variable domain (missing parts from reference TRBV18 and TRBJ2-7): NAGVMQNPRHLVRRRGQEARLRCSPMKGHSHVYWYRQLPEEGLKFMVYLQKENIIDESGMPKERFSAEFPKEGPSILRIQQVVRGDSAAYFCASSPGLDYEQYFGPGTRLTVT.

The V call is TRBV6-5, the J call TRBJ2-7; D uncertain. This CDR3 has 15 amino acids. CDR1 is MNHEY and CDR2 is SVGAGI in the germline V gene. V was pared by 0 bases and J by 0 bases, with 9 bases between. The CDR3 DNA reads TGTGCCAGCAGTTACTCGTCCGCCCGCTCCTACGAGCAGTACTTC. Translation: CASSYSSARSYEQYF.

This chain connects TRBV11-3 to TRBJ2-7, with TRBD2 matching over 9 bases. Germline V CDR1 and CDR2: SGHNT, YENEEA. The V segment lost 5 bases and the J segment 12 bases; nucleotides outside the gene matches: 17. This CDR3 comprises 15 residues. For the CDR3, the DNA is TGTGCCAGCAGCACCCATTCCGGGACTAGCAAAATCGTGTACTTC. It translates to CASSTHSGTSKIVYF. The full variable domain, rest sourced from reference TRBV11-3 and TRBJ2-7, is EAGVVQSPRYKIIEKKQPVAFWCNPISGHNTLYWYLQNLGQGPELLIRYENEEAVDDSQLPKDRFSAERLKGVDSTLKIQPAELGDSAVYLCASSTHSGTSKIVYFGPGTRLTVT.

The CDR3 loop reads CASSPRQGETGELFF. DNA for the CDR3: TGTGCCAGCAGCCCGCGACAGGGAGAAACCGGGGAGCTGTTTTTT. The chain links TRBV13 to TRBJ2-2; 7 nucleotides match TRBD1. V shed 5 bases and J 5 bases; nucleotides not matched to a gene: 8. The CDR3 length is 15 residues. The germline V gene encodes CDR1 PRHDT and CDR2 FYEKMQ (reference sequence).

The chain recombines TRBV28 with TRBJ2-1; 11 nucleotides match TRBD2. With 4 bases clipped from V and 11 bases from J, the junction kept 10 bases outside the gene matches. The V gene's germline CDR1 is MDHEN and CDR2 SYDVKM. CDR3 length: 15 residues. The CDR3 DNA sequence: TGTGCCAGCAGTTCTAGCGGGAGGTCCGGCGATCAGCAGTTCTTC. Amino acids: CASSSSGRSGDQQFF.

This sequence joins TRBV18 and TRBJ2-3; D may be TRBD1 or TRBD2 (5 bases each). Germline V gene data show CDR1 as KGHSH and CDR2 as LQKENI. The CDR3 consists of 16 residues. Trimming removed 0 bases at V and 0 bases at J, with 10 bases between. The CDR3 protein is CASSPPGTASTDTQYF. CDR3 nucleotide sequence: TGTGCCAGCTCACCACCCGGGACGGCCAGCACAGATACGCAGTATTTT.

The gene calls are TRBV2 and TRBJ1-2, with D maybe TRBD1 (5 bases). Deletions cut 4 bases from V and 6 bases from J, with 12 bases between. Germline-derived CDR1 and CDR2 are SNHLY and FYNNEI. This CDR3 comprises 13 residues. The chain's CDR3 is CASSVLGEDGYTF. The CDR3 DNA follows: TGTGCCAGCAGTGTATTAGGGGAGGATGGCTACACCTTC.

Notes on this clone: Germline is not matched at one junction end, which may reflect a read error. V is TRBV15 and J is TRBJ2-7; D possibly uses TRBD1 or TRBD2 (5 bases each). CDR3 size: 13 residues. CDR1 and CDR2 from the germline V gene are LNHNV and YYDKDF (reference sequence). The CDR3 here is CATSRDPGSSNCF. Written as DNA, the CDR3 is TGTGCCACCAGCAGAGATCCAGGGAGTAGTAACTGCTTC.

The chain has TRBV6-1 and TRBJ2-1; 11 bases fit TRBD2. Germline assignment: CDR1 MNHNS and CDR2 SASEGT. This CDR3 is 16 amino acids long. Losses at the gene ends were 4 bases for V and 2 bases for J; bases not matched to a gene: 4. CDR3 nucleotide sequence: TGTGCCAGCAGTGGTACTAGCGGGAGAACCTACAATGAGCAGTTCTTC. Amino acid sequence: CASSGTSGRTYNEQFF.

V usage is TRBV5-5 and J usage is TRBJ2-1, with TRBD2 matching over 10 bases. The junction had 6 bases not matched to a gene; V was cut back by 5 bases and J by 4 bases. The CDR3 consists of 15 residues. In germline, CDR1 is SGHKS, CDR2 YYEKEE (reference sequence). The DNA of the CDR3 is TGTGCCAGCAGTTACAGCGGGAGGGGGTACAATGAGCAGTTCTTC. Residues: CASSYSGRGYNEQFF.

V usage is TRBV14 and J usage is TRBJ2-6; D is perhaps TRBD1 (5 bases). The CDR3 loop spans 19 amino acids. The V and J ends lost 2 bases and 4 bases respectively, with 21 bases between them. Germline V gene sequence: CDR1 SGHDN, CDR2 FVKESK. The CDR3 region is CASSQNRGLERPGANVLTF. CDR3 bases: TGTGCCAGCAGCCAAAATAGGGGATTGGAGAGGCCCGGGGCCAACGTCCTGACTTTC.

The chain combines TRBV10-2 with TRBJ2-7, with D tentatively TRBD2 (5 bases). The V end was cut by 7 bases, the J end by 2 bases, with 12 bases between. Germline CDR1 WSHSY, CDR2 SAAADI. There are 13 residues in the CDR3. CDR3: CASNDAGAYEQYF. DNA for the CDR3: TGCGCCAGCAACGACGCCGGGGCCTACGAGCAGTACTTC.

The rearrangement joins TRBV11-3 to TRBJ2-7; D gene unclear. CDR1 is SGHNT, CDR2 YENEEA, per germline. Trimming cost V 1 base and J 0 bases, with 7 bases left between them. CDR3 length equals 14 residues. The CDR3 nucleotides read TGTGCCAGCAGCTTAGGGGGAAACTCCTACGAGCAGTACTTC. Protein sequence: CASSLGGNSYEQYF.

V and J are TRBV5-4 and TRBJ1-5; TRBD1 agrees at 7 bases. This CDR3 is built from 19 residues. J lost 0 bases, V lost 4 bases, and 16 bases had no gene match. The germline V gene encodes CDR1 SGHNT and CDR2 YYREEE (reference sequence). CDR3: CASSHWDSRTESSNQPQHF. As DNA, the CDR3 is TGTGCCAGCAGCCACTGGGACAGCCGCACCGAGAGTAGCAATCAGCCCCAGCATTTT.

The chain joins TRBV10-3 to TRBJ2-1; 9 bases fit TRBD1. The germline V gene has CDR1 ENHRY and CDR2 SYGVKD. This CDR3 is built from 17 residues. After removal of 6 bases from V and 0 bases from J, the junction contained 9 bases not matched to a gene. Written as DNA, the CDR3 is TGTGCCATCAGCCTATTTGAACAGGGGGCCTCCTACAATGAGCAGTTCTTC. The encoded protein is CAISLFEQGASYNEQFF.

This clone was detected once. The gene calls are TRBV6-5 and TRBJ1-5; D is ambiguous. CDR1 is MNHEY, CDR2 SVGAGI, per germline. V lost 5 bases and J 4 bases, leaving 15 bases between the germline ends. The CDR3 runs 15 residues. The CDR3 coding sequence is TGTGCCAGCAGTCCCTCTGGGCAGCAGAATCAGCCCCAGCATTTT. This codes for CASSPSGQQNQPQHF.

The chain employs TRBV5-1 and TRBJ2-5, with 12 nucleotides matching TRBD2. Germline CDR1 reads SGHRS; CDR2 reads YFSETQ. This CDR3 has 15 residues. Unmatched junction bases numbered 2, after V lost 5 bases and J lost 0 bases. For the CDR3, the DNA is TGCGCCAGCAGGGGGACTAGCGGGTACCAAGAGACCCAGTACTTC. It yields the protein CASRGTSGYQETQYF.

The V and J genes are TRBV5-6 and TRBJ2-7; 7 nucleotides line up with TRBD1. This CDR3 spans 15 amino acids. From germline, CDR1 is SGHDT and CDR2 YYEEEE. V lost 0 bases and J lost 3; bases outside the gene matches: 6. The CDR3 sequence: CASSLDFGQDYEQYF. The CDR3 nucleotides read TGTGCCAGCAGCTTGGACTTCGGACAGGACTACGAGCAGTACTTC. Supplemented by reference TRBV5-6 and TRBJ2-7, the full variable domain reads DAGVTQSPTHLIKTRGQQVTLRCSPKSGHDTVSWYQQALGQGPQFIFQYYEEEERQRGNFPDRFSGHQFPNYSSELNVNALLLGDSALYLCASSLDFGQDYEQYFGPGTRLTVT.

The rearrangement links TRBV2 to TRBJ2-1; D may correspond to TRBD1 or TRBD2 (5 bases each). Trimming left V 8 bases short and J 5 bases short, with 7 bases between. CDR3 length: 11 residues. The germline gives CDR1 SNHLY, CDR2 FYNNEI. CDR3 region: CASEGNNEQFF. DNA of the CDR3: TGTGCCAGCGAGGGGAACAATGAGCAGTTCTTC.

The V call is TRBV5-1, the J call TRBJ2-3, with D perhaps TRBD2 (6 bases). V lost 4 bases to trimming and J lost 6 bases, with 21 bases between them. CDR1 is SGHRS, CDR2 YFSETQ, per germline. CDR3 length equals 16 residues. CDR3 loop: CASSHSGTPRLDTQYF. DNA for the CDR3: TGCGCCAGCAGCCACTCCGGGACTCCACGTTTGGATACGCAGTATTTT.

As to this clone: Different DNA sequences within this sample yield the same CDR3. The chain is built from TRBV5-4 and TRBJ1-4; 10 bases are a match to TRBD1. Germline CDR1 and CDR2: SGHNT and YYREEE (reference sequence). The V segment lost 4 bases and the J segment 0 bases; nucleotides outside the gene matches: 3. The CDR3 runs to 16 residues. The CDR3 nucleotides read TGTGCCAGCAGCCTCGGACAGGGGGCAACTAATGAAAAACTGTTTTTT. It yields the protein CASSLGQGATNEKLFF.

V gene TRBV11-3 combines with J gene TRBJ1-1; D unclear. Germline CDR1 SGHNT, CDR2 YENEEA. The CDR3 consists of 13 residues. V was trimmed by 5 bases and J by 2 bases, leaving 9 bases between them. The CDR3 loop is CASSRSLNTEAFF. The CDR3 DNA follows: TGTGCCAGCAGCAGGAGTCTTAACACTGAAGCTTTCTTT.

In this sample, this clone turned up a few times. Distinct nucleotide sequences in the sample also encode this CDR3. The CDR3 region has the DNA TGTGCCAGCAGTGAAGCGCTTGGGGGATACGAGCAGTACTTC. Encoded protein: CASSEALGGYEQYF. The rearrangement links TRBV6-1 to TRBJ2-7; D tentatively fits TRBD1 or TRBD2 (5 bases each). The CDR3 has 14 amino acids. The germline V gene has CDR1 MNHNS and CDR2 SASEGT. Trimming shortened V by 0 bases and J by 4 bases, and 10 bases separated the two germline ends.

V and J are TRBV28 and TRBJ1-4; a possible D gene is TRBD1 (6 bases). Trimming removed 5 bases at V and 7 bases at J, with 20 bases between. Looked up from germline, CDR1 is MDHEN and CDR2 is SYDVKM. This CDR3 is 16 amino acids long. The CDR3 sequence: CASSHFASGAGEKLFF. DNA for the CDR3: TGTGCCAGCAGTCATTTCGCGTCGGGGGCAGGTGAAAAACTGTTTTTT. Combining the CDR3 with reference TRBV28 and TRBJ1-4 gives the whole variable domain DVKVTQSSRYLVKRTGEKVFLECVQDMDHENMFWYRQDPGLGLRLIYFSYDVKMKEKGDIPEGYSVSREKKERFSLILESASTNQTSMYLCASSHFASGAGEKLFFGSGTQLSVL.